The entry below gives a single T cell receptor (beta chain) sequence along with its context. This CDR3 region has 15 residues. Germline CDR1 is GTSNPN and CDR2 is SVGIG (reference sequence). The V end was cut by 2 bases, the J end by 7 bases, with 15 bases between. The sample belongs to a study of blood T cell repertoires in COVID-19. Study-wide background: Donors in the United States, Italy and Spain gave samples during acute or convalescent COVID-19. PBMCs, B-cell-depleted T cells, or T cells were the source of the cDNA or gDNA that made up the material.

In the original workflow: Using reference gene primer amplification, nucleated cell counts were estimated. The protocol was immunoSEQ multiplex PCR, while the TCRdb copy is restricted to in-frame clones and leaves out a portion. V, J and clone size are taken as reported in that table, and D and trimming were inferred from the DNA itself. The sample has 200,000 or so clones, approximately 82% seen once. The chain couples TRBV30 to TRBJ1-6; D unresolved. This clonotype was obtained from a human donor with acute or convalescent COVID-19. The donor label of this sample is uncertain. The sample consisted of peripheral blood. The CDR3 DNA reads TGTGCCTGGAGTCGGGCCGGGAGGCGCAATTCACCCCTCCACTTT. It is translated as CAWSRAGRRNSPLHF.